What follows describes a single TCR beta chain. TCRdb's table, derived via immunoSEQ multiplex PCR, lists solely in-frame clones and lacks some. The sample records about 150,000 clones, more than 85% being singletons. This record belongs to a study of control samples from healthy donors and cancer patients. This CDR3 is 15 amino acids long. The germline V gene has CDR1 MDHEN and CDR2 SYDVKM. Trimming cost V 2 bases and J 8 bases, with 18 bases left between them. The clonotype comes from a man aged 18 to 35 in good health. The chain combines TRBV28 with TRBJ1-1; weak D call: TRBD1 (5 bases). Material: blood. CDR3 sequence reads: CASSLPRERRAEAFF. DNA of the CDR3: TGTGCCAGCAGTTTACCCAGGGAGAGGCGCGCCGAAGCTTTCTTT.